These 21 T cell receptor beta chains came from one sample sequenced in a study of T-cell reconstitution after alpha-beta-depleted transplantation in children. Unique molecular identifiers were incorporated when the TCRbeta library was constructed. Using its own MiXCR run on the PCR reads, TCRdb lists one record per CDR3 protein. The table includes fewer than 250,000 distinct CDR3 sequences, approximately 17% detected once. This specimen was PBMCs, mostly from graft donor cells, taken 360 days after TCRalphabeta/CD19-depleted stem cell transplant. These receptors were obtained from a male patient between 2 and 9 years old who had a stem cell transplant for acute lymphoblastic leukemia, so the T cells may come from the graft donor.

CDR3 sequence (DNA): TGTGCCAGCAGTCCTCCCGGGCAGAGGTACAATGAGCAGTTCTTC. This codes for CASSPPGQRYNEQFF. The chain is built from TRBV6-2 or TRBV6-3 and TRBJ2-1; D unresolved. In germline, CDR1 is MNHEY, CDR2 SVGEGT. Trimming pared 5 bases from V and 4 bases from J, leaving 15 bases between. The CDR3 length is 15 residues.

The table lists this clonotype with a few counts. The chain links TRBV5-6 to TRBJ2-2; 8 bases map to TRBD2. The CDR3 is made up of 18 amino acids. Germline CDR1 reads SGHDT; CDR2 reads YYEEEE. With V trimmed by 4 bases and J by 3 bases, 14 bases remained unmatched. The CDR3 region has the DNA TGTGCCAGCAGCCCATCTATTCCCAGCGGGGGTCACACCGGGGAGCTGTTTTTT. Protein: CASSPSIPSGGHTGELFF. Drawing the rest from reference TRBV5-6 and TRBJ2-2, the complete variable domain is DAGVTQSPTHLIKTRGQQVTLRCSPKSGHDTVSWYQQALGQGPQFIFQYYEEEERQRGNFPDRFSGHQFPNYSSELNVNALLLGDSALYLCASSPSIPSGGHTGELFFGEGSRLTVL.

About this clonotype: A junction boundary mismatches the germline segment, possibly from a read error. The rearrangement links TRBV20-1 to TRBJ1-2, with 10 bases matching TRBD1. This CDR3 contains 15 residues. Germline CDR1 and CDR2: DFQATT and SNEGSKA (reference sequence). The CDR3 coding sequence is TGCTGTGCCGCGACCGGGACAGGGGCTTCCTATGGCTACACCTTC. The encoded protein is CCAATGTGASYGYTF.

This CDR3 reads CASSPADRGANTEAFF. CDR3 nucleotides: TGTGCCAGCAGCCCCGCGGACAGGGGAGCGAACACTGAAGCTTTCTTT. J is TRBJ1-1 and V is TRBV11-2; TRBD1 matches at 9 bases. The CDR3 covers 16 residues. CDR1 and CDR2 (germline): SGHAT, FQNNGV. The ends lost 5 bases at V and 1 base at J; junction bases unmatched: 8.

This clonotype has a count of ten or more. V usage is TRBV24-1 and J usage is TRBJ2-1, with D perhaps being TRBD1 or TRBD2 (6 bases each). CDR1 and CDR2 (germline): KGHDR, SFDVKD. CDR3 length: 12 amino acids. The V end was cut by 9 bases, the J end by 2 bases, with 7 bases between. The CDR3 is CATGGPYNEQFF. The CDR3 bases are TGTGCCACCGGGGGGCCCTACAATGAGCAGTTCTTC.

This clonotype turned up a few times. This chain links TRBV10-3 with TRBJ2-7; 7 bases align to TRBD1. Germline V gene sequence: CDR1 ENHRY, CDR2 SYGVKD. This CDR3 contains 13 residues. J was trimmed by 6 bases and V by 2 bases; bases with no gene match: 4. CDR3 coding DNA: TGTGCCATCAGTGAGGGGACAGTACTCGAGCAGTACTTC. This translates into CAISEGTVLEQYF.

Many counts were recorded for this clonotype. This rearrangement joins TRBV4-3 to TRBJ2-2, with D unclear. The CDR3 is 19 residues long. Germline-derived CDR1 and CDR2 are LGHNA and YSLEER. V was shortened by 4 bases and J by 3 bases, with 24 bases between the two germline ends. Here the CDR3 DNA reads TGCGCCAGCAGCCCGAACTGGGAACCATCATTTACCTACACCGGGGAGCTGTTTTTT. Its protein product is CASSPNWEPSFTYTGELFF.

The V gene is TRBV3-1, the J gene TRBJ2-1, with 13 bases fitting TRBD2. Unmatched junction bases numbered 6, after V lost 4 bases and J lost 9 bases. CDR3 length: 15 amino acids. The germline gives CDR1 LGHDT, CDR2 YNNKEL (reference sequence). In DNA, the CDR3 is TGTGCCAGCAGCCGAGGACTAGCGGGAGAGGGTGAGCAGTTCTTC. Translated: CASSRGLAGEGEQFF.

The chain has TRBV24-1 and TRBJ1-5, with D uncertain. Looked up from germline, CDR1 is KGHDR and CDR2 is SFDVKD. This CDR3 is built from 13 residues. Trimming cost V 3 bases and J 3 bases, with 5 bases left between them. CDR3 region: CATSDRDNQPQHF. The CDR3 DNA sequence: TGTGCCACCAGTGATCGGGACAATCAGCCCCAGCATTTT.

This clonotype was recorded many times. The chain uses TRBV28 and TRBJ1-2; no firm D call. Deletions cut 5 bases from V and 1 base from J, with 8 bases between. CDR3 size: 13 residues. The V gene's germline CDR1 is MDHEN and CDR2 SYDVKM. The CDR3 DNA sequence: TGTGCCAGCAGTGCCGGGAGTAACTATGGCTACACCTTC. Translation: CASSAGSNYGYTF.

Ten or more counts support this clonotype. The chain links TRBV10-3 to TRBJ2-5; D not resolved. This CDR3 has 19 amino acids. V was cut by 0 bases and J by 1 base, with 21 bases left in between. Germline CDR1 and CDR2: ENHRY and SYGVKD. The chain's CDR3 is CAISESKGLQTYSQETQYF. CDR3 DNA sequence: TGTGCCATCAGTGAGTCGAAAGGGTTACAGACCTACTCCCAAGAGACCCAGTACTTC.

This clonotype was counted ten times or more. The V call is TRBV28, the J call TRBJ1-4; D not certain. V was cut by 2 bases and J by 5 bases, with 9 bases left in between. Germline assignment: CDR1 MDHEN and CDR2 SYDVKM. The CDR3 contains 14 residues. The CDR3 coding sequence is TGTGCCAGCAGTTTAAGAGGGTCGAATGAAAAACTGTTTTTT. It yields the protein CASSLRGSNEKLFF.

In its sample, this clonotype was seen many times. V gene TRBV28 combines with J gene TRBJ2-3; 9 bases fit TRBD2. The CDR3 consists of 15 residues. V trimming: 4 bases; J trimming: 5 bases; junction bases outside the gene matches: 7. Looked up from germline, CDR1 is MDHEN and CDR2 is SYDVKM. Here the CDR3 reads CASSSVRGGVDTQYF. The CDR3 DNA reads as TGTGCCAGCAGTTCCGTGCGGGGGGGAGTAGATACGCAGTATTTT.

The chain links TRBV18 to TRBJ1-6; 7 bases are shared with TRBD1. After removal of 3 bases from V and 8 bases from J, the junction contained 7 bases not matched to a gene. Germline V CDR1 and CDR2: KGHSH, LQKENI. The CDR3 has 15 amino acids. The CDR3 nucleotides are TGTGCCAGCTCACCGCGACAGGGTGGGGATTCACCCCTCCACTTT. Translating gives CASSPRQGGDSPLHF.

This clonotype has more than one count but fewer than ten. This sequence joins TRBV9 and TRBJ2-5; 8 nucleotides align to TRBD2. This CDR3 comprises 14 residues. Germline loops: CDR1 SGDLS, CDR2 YYNGEE. V was pared by 4 bases and J by 4 bases, with 6 bases of the junction left unmatched. CDR3 nucleotides: TGTGCCAGCAGCCCCACGGGAGGGCCAGAGACCCAGTACTTC. This encodes CASSPTGGPETQYF.

The chain is built from TRBV12-3 or TRBV12-4 and TRBJ1-2; 7 nucleotides line up with TRBD1. The V and J ends lost 5 bases and 8 bases, in that order; junction bases with no gene match: 8. This CDR3 region has 13 residues. CDR3 loop: CASSHSGQLGYTF. In DNA form, the CDR3 reads TGTGCCAGCAGTCACTCGGGACAGTTAGGCTACACCTTC.

V and J are TRBV5-5 and TRBJ2-6; no clear D gene. Germline assignment: CDR1 SGHKS and CDR2 YYEKEE (reference sequence). This CDR3 has 15 amino acids. The V and J ends lost 3 bases and 7 bases respectively, with 14 bases between them. The CDR3 sequence is CASSSDALGANVLTF. In DNA form, the CDR3 reads TGTGCCAGCAGCTCGGACGCCCTGGGCGCCAACGTCCTGACTTTC. Variable domain in full (rest from reference TRBV5-5 and TRBJ2-6): DAGVTQSPTHLIKTRGQQVTLRCSPISGHKSVSWYQQVLGQGPQFIFQYYEKEERGRGNFPDRFSARQFPNYSSELNVNALLLGDSALYLCASSSDALGANVLTFGAGSRLTVL.

This clonotype has at least ten counts. The rearrangement links TRBV12-3 or TRBV12-4 to TRBJ2-1; D gene ambiguous. The CDR3 extends over 15 amino acids. Trimming shortened V by 6 bases and J by 3 bases, and 15 bases separated the two germline ends. CDR3: CASSRSKILYNEQFF. Here the CDR3 DNA reads TGTGCCAGCAGCCGAAGCAAAATCCTCTACAATGAGCAGTTCTTC.

In its sample, this clonotype was seen a few times. V usage is TRBV10-3 and J usage is TRBJ2-1; D possibly uses TRBD1 or TRBD2 (5 bases each). The CDR3 contains 17 residues. CDR1 is ENHRY and CDR2 is SYGVKD in the germline V gene. Deletions cut 0 bases from V and 1 base from J, with 13 bases between. CDR3 DNA sequence: TGTGCCATCAGTGAGTCAAGAGGGGTCAAGTCCTACAATGAGCAGTTCTTC. Translating it yields CAISESRGVKSYNEQFF.

The chain couples TRBV9 to TRBJ2-2, with D hard to call. The CDR3 is made up of 13 amino acids. V was shortened by 7 bases and J by 6 bases, with 13 bases between the two germline ends. Germline V CDR1 and CDR2: SGDLS, YYNGEE. The CDR3 reads CASGVAQAGELFF. CDR3 sequence (DNA): TGTGCCAGCGGGGTAGCCCAGGCCGGGGAGCTGTTTTTT.

The rearrangement uses TRBV3-1 and TRBJ2-3, with TRBD2 as a possible D gene (6 bases). Germline loops: CDR1 LGHDT, CDR2 YNNKEL (reference sequence). The length of the CDR3 is 16 residues. The V gene lost 1 base and the J gene lost 4 bases, with 15 bases spanning the gap. The CDR3 nucleotides are TGTGCCAGCAGCCAAGCGGGACTGGGTGTATCAGATACGCAGTATTTT. It encodes CASSQAGLGVSDTQYF.